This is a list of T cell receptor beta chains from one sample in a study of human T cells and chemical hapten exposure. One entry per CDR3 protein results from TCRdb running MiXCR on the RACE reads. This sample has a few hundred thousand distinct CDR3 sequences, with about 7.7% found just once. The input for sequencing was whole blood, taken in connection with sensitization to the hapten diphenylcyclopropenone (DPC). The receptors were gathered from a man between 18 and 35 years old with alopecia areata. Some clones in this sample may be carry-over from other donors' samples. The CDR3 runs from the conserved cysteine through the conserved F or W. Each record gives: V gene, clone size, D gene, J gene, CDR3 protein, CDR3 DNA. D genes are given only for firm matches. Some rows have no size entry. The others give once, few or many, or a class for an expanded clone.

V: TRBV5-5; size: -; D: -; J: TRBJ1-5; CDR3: CASSSGTGVRYQPQHF; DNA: TGTGCCAGCAGCTCTGGCACGGGGGTACGGTATCAGCCCCAGCATTTT
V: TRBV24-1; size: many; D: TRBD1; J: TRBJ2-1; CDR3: CATSDPGQGSYNEQFF; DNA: TGTGCCACCAGTGATCCGGGACAGGGCTCCTACAATGAGCAGTTCTTC
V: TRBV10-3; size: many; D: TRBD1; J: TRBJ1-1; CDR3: CAISVGTGMAFF; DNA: TGTGCCATCAGTGTGGGGACAGGGATGGCTTTCTTT
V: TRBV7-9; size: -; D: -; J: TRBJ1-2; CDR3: CASAPGGAILYGYTF; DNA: TGTGCCAGCGCCCCTGGGGGGGCGATACTCTATGGCTACACCTTC
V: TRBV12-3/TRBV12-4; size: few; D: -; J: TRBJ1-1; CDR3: CASSLSPRGAFF; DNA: TGTGCCAGCAGTTTGTCCCCTAGAGGAGCTTTCTTT
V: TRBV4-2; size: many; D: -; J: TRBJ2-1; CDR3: CASSQEHEQFF; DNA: TGTGCCAGCAGCCAAGAGCATGAGCAGTTCTTC
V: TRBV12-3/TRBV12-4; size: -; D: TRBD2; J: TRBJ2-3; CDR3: CASRRAGIADTQYF; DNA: TGTGCCAGCAGGAGAGCGGGGATCGCAGATACGCAGTATTTT
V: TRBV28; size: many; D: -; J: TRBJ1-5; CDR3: CASKDNQSNQPQHF; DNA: TGTGCCAGCAAGGACAACCAGAGCAATCAGCCCCAGCATTTT
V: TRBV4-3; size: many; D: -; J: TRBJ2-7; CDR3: CASSQDFFGQSYEQYF; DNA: TGCGCCAGCAGCCAAGATTTCTTCGGGCAGTCCTACGAGCAGTACTTC
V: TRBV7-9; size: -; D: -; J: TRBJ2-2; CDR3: CASRGSSTGELFF; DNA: TGTGCCAGCAGGGGGAGTTCCACCGGGGAGCTGTTTTTT
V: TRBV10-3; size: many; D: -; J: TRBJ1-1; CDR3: CAISETGVNTEAFF; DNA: TGTGCCATCAGTGAGACAGGAGTGAACACTGAAGCTTTCTTT
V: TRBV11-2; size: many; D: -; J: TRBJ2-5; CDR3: CASSLEGKLETQYF; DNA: TGTGCCAGCAGCTTAGAAGGGAAGTTAGAGACCCAGTACTTC
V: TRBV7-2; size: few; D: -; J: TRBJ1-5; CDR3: CASSLWTPGGNQPQHF; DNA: TGTGCCAGCAGCTTGTGGACCCCCGGGGGCAATCAGCCCCAGCATTTT
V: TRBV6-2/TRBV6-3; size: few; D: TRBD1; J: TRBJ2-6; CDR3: CASSYTRDRNSGANVLTF; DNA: TGTGCCAGCAGTTACACCCGGGACAGAAACTCTGGGGCCAACGTCCTGACTTTC
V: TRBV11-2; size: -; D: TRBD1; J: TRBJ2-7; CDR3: CASSPNRRTGGTYEQYF; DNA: TGTGCCAGCAGCCCTAACCGGCGGACAGGGGGGACCTACGAGCAGTACTTC
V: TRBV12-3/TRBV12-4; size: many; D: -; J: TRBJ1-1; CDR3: CASSVFTGDTEAFF; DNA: TGTGCCAGCAGCGTATTCACGGGCGACACTGAAGCTTTCTTT
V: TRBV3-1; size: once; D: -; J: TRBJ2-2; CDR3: CASSQDAGADTGELFF; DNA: TGTGCCAGCAGCCAAGACGCGGGGGCCGACACCGGGGAGCTGTTTTTT
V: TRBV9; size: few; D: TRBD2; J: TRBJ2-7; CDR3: CASSVGGGAREQYF; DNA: TGTGCCAGCAGCGTAGGCGGGGGGGCCCGAGAGCAGTACTTC
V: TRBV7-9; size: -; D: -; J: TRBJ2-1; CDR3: CASSLASTPSYNEQFF; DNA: TGTGCCAGCAGCTTAGCGTCGACACCGTCCTACAATGAGCAGTTCTTC
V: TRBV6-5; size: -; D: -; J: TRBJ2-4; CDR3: CASSPKTMAKNIQYF; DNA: TGTGCCAGCAGCCCTAAAACAATGGCCAAAAACATTCAGTACTTC
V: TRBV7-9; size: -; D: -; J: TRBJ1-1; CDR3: CASSLGRLFEAFF; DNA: TGTGCCAGCAGCTTAGGCAGGCTATTTGAAGCTTTCTTT
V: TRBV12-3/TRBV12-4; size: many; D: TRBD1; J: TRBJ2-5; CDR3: CASSLRHRGTTQYF; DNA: TGTGCCAGCAGTTTAAGACACAGGGGAACGACCCAGTACTTC
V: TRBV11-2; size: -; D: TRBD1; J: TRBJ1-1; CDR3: CASSFAPKGQGTVGAFF; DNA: TGTGCCAGCAGCTTTGCCCCAAAGGGACAGGGGACGGTTGGTGCTTTCTTT
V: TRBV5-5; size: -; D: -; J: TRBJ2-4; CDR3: CASTKVDVKNIQYF; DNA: TGTGCCAGCACCAAGGTCGACGTCAAAAACATTCAGTACTTC
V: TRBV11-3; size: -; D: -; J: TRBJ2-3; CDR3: CASSPRGTTDTQYF; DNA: TGTGCCAGCAGCCCCCGCGGGACCACAGATACGCAGTATTTT
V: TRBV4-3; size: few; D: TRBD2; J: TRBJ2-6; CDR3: CASSQERGGSGANVLTF; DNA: TGCGCCAGCAGCCAAGAGCGGGGGGGCTCTGGGGCCAACGTCCTGACTTTC
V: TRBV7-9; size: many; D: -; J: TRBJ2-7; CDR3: CASSPWGVEQYF; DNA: TGTGCCAGCAGCCCATGGGGGGTCGAGCAGTACTTC
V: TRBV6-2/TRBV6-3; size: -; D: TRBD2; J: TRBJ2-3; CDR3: CASSRTSSSRDTQYF; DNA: TGTGCCAGCAGCCGGACTAGCTCTAGCAGAGATACGCAGTATTTT
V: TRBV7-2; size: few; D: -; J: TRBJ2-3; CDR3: CASSLLSDQDTQYF; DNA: TGTGCCAGCAGCTTACTCAGCGACCAAGATACGCAGTATTTT
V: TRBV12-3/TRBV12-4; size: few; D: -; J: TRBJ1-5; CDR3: CASISGPVGNQPQHF; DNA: TGTGCCAGCATTTCCGGTCCCGTGGGTAATCAGCCCCAGCATTTT
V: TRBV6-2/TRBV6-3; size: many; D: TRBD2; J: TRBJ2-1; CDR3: CASSPFGAGGLLEQFF; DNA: TGTGCCAGCAGTCCCTTTGGAGCGGGGGGGCTTCTTGAGCAGTTCTTC
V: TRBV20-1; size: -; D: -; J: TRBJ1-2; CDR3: CSASNEVGNVGYGYTF; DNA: TGCAGTGCTAGTAATGAAGTCGGGAATGTCGGCTATGGCTACACCTTC
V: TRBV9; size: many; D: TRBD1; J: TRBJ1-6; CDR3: CASSAPRTGGLNSPLHF; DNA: TGTGCCAGCAGCGCACCCAGAACAGGGGGCTTGAATTCACCCCTCCACTTT
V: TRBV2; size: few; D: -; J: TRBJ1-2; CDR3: CASSEKSAGRFGYTF; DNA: TGTGCCAGCAGTGAAAAATCGGCGGGCAGGTTTGGCTACACCTTC
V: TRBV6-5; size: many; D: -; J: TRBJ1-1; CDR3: CASSSGRGNTEAFF; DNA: TGTGCCAGCAGCTCGGGACGGGGGAACACTGAAGCTTTCTTT
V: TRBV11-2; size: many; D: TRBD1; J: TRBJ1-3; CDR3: CASSRTGALSGNTIYF; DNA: TGTGCCAGCAGCCGGACAGGGGCGCTCTCTGGAAACACCATATATTTT
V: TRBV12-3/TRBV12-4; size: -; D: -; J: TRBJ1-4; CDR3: CASSLPSGTNEKLFF; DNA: TGTGCCAGCAGTTTACCTTCAGGGACGAATGAAAAACTGTTTTTT
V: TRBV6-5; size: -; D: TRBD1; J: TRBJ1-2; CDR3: CASSRTGGVKYGYTF; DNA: TGTGCCAGCAGTCGGACAGGGGGCGTTAAATATGGCTACACCTTC
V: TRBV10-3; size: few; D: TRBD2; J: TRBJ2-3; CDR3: CAISITSGGADHTQYF; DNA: TGTGCCATCAGTATCACTAGCGGGGGGGCCGATCATACGCAGTATTTT
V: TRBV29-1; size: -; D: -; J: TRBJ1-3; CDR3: CSAFNSGNTIYF; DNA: TGCAGCGCCTTTAACTCTGGAAACACCATATATTTT
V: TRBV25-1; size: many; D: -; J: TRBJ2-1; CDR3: CASRDGTYNEQFF; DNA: TGTGCCAGCAGGGACGGAACCTACAATGAGCAGTTCTTC
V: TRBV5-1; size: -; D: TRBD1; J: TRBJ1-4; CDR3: CASSVGQGWEKLFF; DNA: TGCGCCAGCAGCGTCGGACAGGGGTGGGAAAAACTGTTTTTT
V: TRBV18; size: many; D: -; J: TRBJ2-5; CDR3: CASSTGVQETQYF; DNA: TGTGCCAGCTCCACCGGAGTCCAAGAGACCCAGTACTTC
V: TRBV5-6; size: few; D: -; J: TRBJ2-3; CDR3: CASSLVSGHTQYF; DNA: TGTGCCAGCAGCTTGGTTAGCGGCCATACGCAGTATTTT
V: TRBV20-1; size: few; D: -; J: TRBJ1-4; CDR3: CSARESYGEKLFF; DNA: TGCAGTGCTAGAGAGTCGTATGGTGAAAAACTGTTTTTT
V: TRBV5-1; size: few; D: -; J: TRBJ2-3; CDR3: CASSLLVQSTDTQYF; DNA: TGCGCCAGCAGCTTGCTAGTCCAGAGCACAGATACGCAGTATTTT
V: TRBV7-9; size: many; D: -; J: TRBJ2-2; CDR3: CANTKGSDTGELFF; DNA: TGTGCCAACACTAAGGGGTCTGACACCGGGGAGCTGTTTTTT
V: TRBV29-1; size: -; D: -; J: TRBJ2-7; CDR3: CSVEIRDYEQYF; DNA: TGCAGCGTTGAAATCCGGGACTACGAGCAGTACTTC
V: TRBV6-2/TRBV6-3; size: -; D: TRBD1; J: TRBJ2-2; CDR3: CASSTPTGVVGGELFF; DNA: TGTGCCAGCAGTACCCCGACAGGGGTTGTTGGCGGGGAGCTGTTTTTT
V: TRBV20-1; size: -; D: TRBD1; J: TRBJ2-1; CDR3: CSARTGGPSREQFF; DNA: TGCAGTGCCCGGACAGGGGGCCCTTCAAGGGAGCAGTTCTTC
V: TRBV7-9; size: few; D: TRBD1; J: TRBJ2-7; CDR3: CASSLGQGVGEQYF; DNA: TGTGCCAGCAGCTTAGGACAGGGAGTCGGCGAGCAGTACTTC
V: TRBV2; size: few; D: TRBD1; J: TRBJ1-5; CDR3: CASSGTGGGSNQPQHF; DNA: TGTGCCAGCAGCGGGACAGGGGGGGGAAGCAATCAGCCCCAGCATTTT
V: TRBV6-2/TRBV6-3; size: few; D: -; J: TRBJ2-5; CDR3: CASITGVQETQYF; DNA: TGTGCCAGCATCACCGGGGTTCAAGAGACCCAGTACTTC
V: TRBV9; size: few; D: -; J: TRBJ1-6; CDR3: CASSVSAYNSPLHF; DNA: TGTGCCAGCAGCGTGAGCGCCTATAATTCACCCCTCCACTTT
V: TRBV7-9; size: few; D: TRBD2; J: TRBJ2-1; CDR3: CASSLAALAGGNEQFF; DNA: TGTGCCAGCAGCTTAGCGGCCCTAGCGGGGGGCAATGAGCAGTTCTTC